This T cell receptor (beta chain) is from a study of T-cell reconstitution after alpha-beta-depleted transplantation in children. Overall study findings and caveats: Expanded graft clones numbering several hundred reportedly gave rise to alpha-beta T cells about two months after transplant.

The V segment lost 4 bases and the J segment 1 base; nucleotides outside the gene matches: 11. This CDR3 comprises 17 residues. In its sample, this clonotype was seen a few times. Antigen specificity is unknown. Using unique molecular identifiers, the investigators prepared the TCRbeta library. TCRdb redid the calling of the PCR reads with MiXCR, one entry per CDR3 protein. The table includes about 980,000 distinct CDR3 sequences, around 30% detected once. The chain carries TRBV12-3 or TRBV12-4 and TRBJ1-1; TRBD1 matches at 8 bases. Sequencing used PBMCs, mostly from graft donor cells, obtained 360 days after TCRalphabeta/CD19-depleted stem cell transplant. The TCR comes from a boy under two years old who had a stem cell transplant for SCID, so the T cells may come from the graft donor. This CDR3 reads CASSSGQGPQGNTEAFF. The CDR3 bases are TGTGCCAGCAGTTCTGGACAGGGCCCCCAGGGGAACACTGAAGCTTTCTTT.